The 22 T cell receptor beta chains below were found in one sample sequenced in a study of T cell responses to AZD1222 COVID-19 vaccine. Produced via immunoSEQ multiplex PCR; TCRdb's table is partial and in-frame only. The sample consists of some 150,000 clones, around 89% of them appearing once. This sample comprised peripheral blood, obtained on day 0 of AZD1222 vaccination. These TCRs come from an adult in good health.

The chain is built from TRBV15 and TRBJ2-1, with 7 nucleotides matching TRBD1. The J segment lost 12 bases and the V segment lost 6 bases, leaving 23 bases of the junction unmatched. The CDR3 runs 17 residues. Germline V CDR1 and CDR2: LNHNV, YYDKDF (reference sequence). In DNA form, the CDR3 reads TGTGCCACCAGAGAGAGACCCATACAGGGGCCCTCGATGGGGCAGTTCTTC. Protein product: CATRERPIQGPSMGQFF.

The rearrangement uses TRBV23-1 and TRBJ2-7, with 7 nucleotides matching TRBD1. TRBV23-1 is reported as an ORF; its role is uncertain. There are 16 residues in the CDR3. Trimming cost V 2 bases and J 6 bases; bases outside gene matches: 13. The CDR3 nucleotides read TGCGCCAGCAGTCAAAATTTTCGACAGGACAGGATCGAGCAGTACTTC. Translated, it gives CASSQNFRQDRIEQYF.

This chain connects TRBV28 to TRBJ2-5; TRBD1 agrees at 7 bases. CDR1 MDHEN and CDR2 SYDVKM come from the germline V gene. J gave up 0 bases and V 4 bases, and 8 bases lay outside the gene matches. The CDR3 is 16 residues long. CDR3 nucleotide sequence: TGTGCCAGCAGTTCGGGACAGCTGGGGTACCAAGAGACCCAGTACTTC. Protein: CASSSGQLGYQETQYF.

This clone was counted between two and nine times. The chain uses TRBV7-2 and TRBJ2-5; tentatively, D is TRBD2 (6 bases). The CDR3 sequence is 14 residues long. Trimming cost V 5 bases and J 6 bases, with 16 bases left between them. Germline CDR1 and CDR2: SGHTA and FQGNSA. CDR3 DNA sequence: TGTGCCAGCAGCCCCCCCGGCGGGGAGAAGACCCAGTACTTC. It translates to CASSPPGGEKTQYF.

This sequence joins TRBV2 and TRBJ1-4, with TRBD1 matching 11 bases. Germline-derived CDR1 and CDR2 are SNHLY and FYNNEI. After removal of 4 bases from V and 10 bases from J, the junction contained 8 bases not matched to a gene. The CDR3 spans 15 residues. DNA of the CDR3: TGTGCCAGCAGTGTTAGGACAGGGGGCCAAGGAAAACTGTTTTTT. Protein: CASSVRTGGQGKLFF.

This clone was counted once. V and J are TRBV5-4 and TRBJ1-1; D is perhaps TRBD1 (6 bases). V was trimmed by 0 bases and J by 0 bases, leaving 9 bases between them. Germline CDR1 reads SGHNT; CDR2 reads YYREEE (reference sequence). This CDR3 has 15 residues. DNA for the CDR3: TGTGCCAGCAGCTTGGAGGGGGTCATGAACACTGAAGCTTTCTTT. Its protein product is CASSLEGVMNTEAFF.

V gene TRBV5-1 combines with J gene TRBJ1-3; perhaps TRBD1 as D (5 bases). The V and J ends lost 0 bases and 0 bases respectively, with 10 bases between them. This CDR3 comprises 16 residues. Germline CDR1 and CDR2: SGHRS and YFSETQ. Written as DNA, the CDR3 is TGCGCCAGCAGCTTGGGAAGGGGCTACTCTGGAAACACCATATATTTT. Translating it yields CASSLGRGYSGNTIYF.

This chain links TRBV3-1 (or the pseudogene TRBV3-2) with TRBJ2-3; a weak D match, TRBD1 (6 bases). The CDR3 loop spans 13 amino acids. The ends were cut back, 6 bases at V and 5 bases at J, with 12 bases in the middle. Germline V CDR1 and CDR2: LGHDT, YNNKEL (reference sequence). In DNA form, the CDR3 reads TGTGCCAGCAGATTTGGGGGCGGAGATACGCAGTATTTT. Translated: CASRFGGGDTQYF.

The V gene is TRBV3-1 (or the pseudogene TRBV3-2), the J gene TRBJ2-7; D is perhaps TRBD1 (6 bases). Germline V gene lookup returns CDR1 LGHDT and CDR2 YNNKEL (reference sequence). The CDR3 totals 17 residues. The V end lost 4 bases, the J end lost 6 bases, and 25 bases lay between the germline ends. The CDR3: CASSPAFSWTAPSEQYF. In nucleotides, the CDR3 is TGTGCCAGCAGCCCAGCCTTCTCCTGGACAGCTCCCTCCGAGCAGTACTTC.

This chain joins TRBV11-2 and TRBJ2-1, with D possibly being TRBD1 or TRBD2 (6 bases each). Trimming removed 5 bases at V and 5 bases at J, with 7 bases between. Germline V gene sequence: CDR1 SGHAT, CDR2 FQNNGV. The CDR3 sequence is 12 residues long. The CDR3 here is CASSGGHNEQFF. For the CDR3, the DNA is TGTGCCAGCAGCGGGGGGCACAATGAGCAGTTCTTC.

This sequence joins TRBV6-4 and TRBJ1-1; D is unclear. Germline V gene data show CDR1 as MRHNA and CDR2 as SNTAGT. Trimming removed 6 bases from V and 1 base from J, with 9 bases in between. The CDR3 length is 13 residues. Here the CDR3 reads CASRMRENTEAFF. Here the CDR3 DNA reads TGTGCCAGCAGGATGAGGGAGAACACTGAAGCTTTCTTT.

This chain joins TRBV21-1 and TRBJ2-6; TRBD1 was called by the table and not checked on the DNA. TRBV21-1 is a pseudogene locus. The CDR3 consists of 20 residues. The DNA of the CDR3 is TGTGCCAGCAGGCCCCCCGAGGAGGGACAGGGTACCCCTGGGGCCAACGTCCTGACTTTC. Its translation: CASRPPEEGQGTPGANVLTF.

The rearrangement joins TRBV7-3 to TRBJ1-1, with unresolved D. In germline, CDR1 is SGHTA, CDR2 FQGTGA. The germline V and J ends were trimmed by 2 bases and 0 bases, with 7 bases remaining between them. The CDR3 is 14 residues long. The CDR3 loop reads CASSLGTVNTEAFF. In nucleotides, the CDR3 is TGTGCCAGCAGCTTAGGTACGGTGAACACTGAAGCTTTCTTT. Full variable domain (rest looked up from reference TRBV7-3 and TRBJ1-1): GAGVSQTPSNKVTEKGKYVELRCDPISGHTALYWYRQSLGQGPEFLIYFQGTGAADDSGLPNDRFFAVRPEGSVSTLKIQRTERGDSAVYLCASSLGTVNTEAFFGQGTRLTVV.

The V and J genes are TRBV19 and TRBJ1-1; D call uncertain. Germline CDR1 LNHDA, CDR2 SQIVND (reference sequence). The CDR3 length is 12 residues. V was shortened by 4 bases and J by 10 bases, with 13 bases between the two germline ends. CDR3 nucleotide sequence: TGTGCCAGTAGTACCTTTGAGGGTACAGCTTTCTTT. Protein sequence: CASSTFEGTAFF.

This clone was observed a handful of times. J is TRBJ1-5 and V is TRBV7-3; no reliable D call. This CDR3 contains 13 residues. Germline V lookup: CDR1 SGHTA, CDR2 FQGTGA. Trimming shortened V by 2 bases and J by 4 bases, and 6 bases separated the two germline ends. This chain's CDR3 is CASSLSRNQPQHF. CDR3 nucleotide sequence: TGTGCCAGCAGCTTATCTCGGAATCAGCCCCAGCATTTT.

This clone was observed a few times. The chain is built from TRBV19 and TRBJ1-4; D possibly corresponds to TRBD1 (6 bases). The germline V and J ends were trimmed by 1 base and 2 bases, with 14 bases remaining between them. The CDR3 has 17 amino acids. From germline, CDR1 is LNHDA and CDR2 SQIVND (reference sequence). The CDR3 here is CASSIGPRGATNEKLFF. The DNA for the CDR3 is TGTGCCAGTAGTATAGGCCCACGGGGGGCGACTAATGAAAAACTGTTTTTT.

The CDR3 loop is CASSLMGMRGPVMNTEAFF. CDR3 nucleotide sequence: TGCGCCAGCAGCTTGATGGGGATGCGCGGACCGGTGATGAACACTGAAGCTTTCTTT. This chain uses TRBV5-1 with TRBJ1-1; no clear D gene. Germline V gives CDR1 SGHRS, CDR2 YFSETQ. CDR3 length equals 19 residues. The V end was cut by 1 base, the J end by 0 bases, with 22 bases between.

This clone showed up just once. The chain employs TRBV19 and TRBJ1-2; possible D gene TRBD1, 5 bases. This CDR3 is built from 15 residues. The ends were cut back, 4 bases at V and 2 bases at J, with 14 bases in the middle. Germline V gene data show CDR1 as LNHDA and CDR2 as SQIVND (reference sequence). The CDR3 reads CASSKGRGPNYGYTF. The CDR3 DNA sequence: TGTGCCAGTAGTAAGGGAAGGGGCCCCAACTATGGCTACACCTTC.

The genes are TRBV10-3 and TRBJ1-2; TRBD1 matches at 7 bases. Germline-derived CDR1 and CDR2 are ENHRY and SYGVKD. Unmatched junction bases numbered 2, after V lost 0 bases and J lost 4 bases. The CDR3 length is 14 residues. CDR3 sequence reads: CAISESTGSYGYTF. CDR3 sequence (DNA): TGTGCCATCAGTGAGTCGACAGGGAGCTATGGCTACACCTTC.

The chain has TRBV3-1 (or the pseudogene TRBV3-2) and TRBJ2-7, with D perhaps TRBD2 (6 bases). The CDR3 is made up of 13 amino acids. Trimming took 4 bases from V and 5 from J, leaving 12 bases between them. Germline CDR1 reads LGHDT; CDR2 reads YNNKEL (reference sequence). The DNA of the CDR3 is TGTGCCAGCAGCCCTATGACTAGAAACGAGCAGTACTTC. It yields the protein CASSPMTRNEQYF.

The chain has TRBV28 and TRBJ1-4, with D perhaps matching TRBD1 (5 bases). V shed 3 bases and J shed 8 bases, with 10 bases lying between them. The CDR3 has 13 residues. From germline, CDR1 is MDHEN and CDR2 SYDVKM. Here the CDR3 reads CASSFGGEEKLFF. In DNA, the CDR3 is TGTGCCAGCAGTTTTGGGGGGGAGGAAAAACTGTTTTTT.

The V gene is TRBV4-3, the J gene TRBJ1-6; D not resolved. Trimming removed 0 bases at V and 0 bases at J, with 9 bases between. This CDR3 contains 17 residues. Germline V gene lookup returns CDR1 LGHNA and CDR2 YSLEER. CDR3: CASSQEIKGSYNSPLHF. In DNA, the CDR3 is TGCGCCAGCAGCCAAGAGATTAAGGGCTCCTATAATTCACCCCTCCACTTT.